This T cell receptor (beta chain) was recovered during a study of Ad26.COV2.S vaccination and SARS-CoV-2 variants. On the study more broadly: By the intramuscular route, Ad26.COV2.S was given once, or twice 56 days apart.

The treatment: some 19 received Ad26.COV2.S at low or high dose, single or two shots; roughly five received placebo; per-sample allocation not given. The samples date from day 63 after the first vaccine or placebo injection. Profiling relied on immunoSEQ multiplex PCR, and the TCRdb table lists in-frame clones only, not all of them. Altogether roughly 390,000 clones are present, approximately 91% being singletons, with the ten largest covering 3% to 4.5%. Germline values: CDR1 MDHEN, CDR2 SYDVKM. Deletions cut 11 bases from V and 4 bases from J, with 17 bases between. The length of the CDR3 is 13 residues.

The chain joins TRBV28 to TRBJ1-2, with a tentative D call TRBD1 (5 bases). Sequencing used peripheral blood, obtained in a trial of Ad26.COV2.S vaccine versus placebo. This sequence was found in a person aged 18-65 years who received the Ad26.COV2.S COVID-19 vaccine or a placebo. CDR3 DNA sequence: TGTGCCTCGGGGCAGCTCGTTCGCTATGGCTACACCTTC. It is translated as CASGQLVRYGYTF.